Listed below are T cell receptor beta chains from one sample, sequenced in a study of monozygotic twins with cystic fibrosis. Some clones are missing from TCRdb's copy, which holds only in-frame ones; the method was immunoSEQ multiplex PCR. The sample carries about 22,000 clones, roughly 97% recorded once. The specimen sequenced was blood. Source of these receptors: a girl aged 10 to 17 with cystic fibrosis. The CDR3 runs from the conserved cysteine through the conserved F or W. The D gene is left open where the match is weak. Not every row has a clone size; where given, it reads once, few, many or a size class.

D	V	size	J	CDR3	DNA
NA	TRBV5-4	NA	TRBJ1-3	CASSKWRQGGGDTIYF	TGTGCCAGCAGCAAGTGGCGGCAGGGTGGAGGAGACACCATATATTTT
NA	TRBV18	NA	TRBJ2-2	CASSKMTSAIAGELFF	TGTGCCAGCTCCAAAATGACTAGTGCAATCGCCGGGGAGCTGTTTTTT
TRBD1	TRBV9	NA	TRBJ2-6	CASSGTGTSGANVLTF	TGTGCCAGCAGTGGGACAGGAACCTCTGGGGCCAACGTCCTGACTTTC
TRBD1	TRBV23-1	NA	TRBJ1-1	CASSPRDRAATEAFF	TGCGCCAGCAGTCCCCGGGACAGGGCGGCTACTGAAGCTTTCTTT
NA	TRBV7-9	once	TRBJ2-1	CASSPTFAGEMFF	TGTGCCAGCAGCCCCACATTTGCGGGCGAGATGTTCTTC
NA	TRBV10-3	NA	TRBJ2-7	CAISDLGTISYEQYF	TGTGCCATCAGTGATCTAGGAACGATCTCCTACGAGCAGTACTTC
TRBD2	TRBV11-2	NA	TRBJ2-1	CASSLLLAGGHYNEQFF	TGTGCCAGCAGCCTCCTCCTGGCGGGAGGGCACTACAATGAGCAGTTCTTC
NA	TRBV5-6	NA	TRBJ1-5	CASSLGGDGLFSSNQPQHF	TGTGCCAGCAGCTTGGGAGGGGACGGTCTGTTTTCTAGCAATCAGCCCCAGCATTTT
NA	TRBV5-1	NA	TRBJ2-5	CASTRLIQGETQYF	TGCGCCAGCACCCGACTGATCCAAGGAGAGACCCAGTACTTC
NA	TRBV6-6	once	TRBJ2-3	CASTRMKSTDTQYF	TGTGCCAGCACTCGGATGAAAAGCACAGATACGCAGTATTTT
TRBD1	TRBV28	NA	TRBJ1-1	CASSEFRDRGGYAFF	TGTGCCAGCAGTGAGTTTAGGGACAGGGGGGGCTATGCTTTCTTT
NA	TRBV2	NA	TRBJ1-1	CASSEGRNTEAFF	TGTGCCAGCAGTGAGGGAAGGAACACTGAAGCTTTCTTT
TRBD1	TRBV28	NA	TRBJ1-2	CASKNRDRGWNYGYTF	TGTGCCAGCAAGAACCGGGACAGGGGATGGAACTATGGCTACACCTTC
TRBD1	TRBV28	once	TRBJ1-2	CASSLDRGRVGYTF	TGTGCCAGCAGTTTAGACAGGGGGCGCGTTGGCTACACCTTC
NA	TRBV10-3	NA	TRBJ2-6	CAISEGGTGANVLTF	TGTGCCATCAGTGAGGGGGGGACCGGGGCCAACGTCCTGACTTTC
NA	TRBV14	NA	TRBJ1-2	CASSQEGSPRYGYTF	TGTGCCAGCAGCCAAGAAGGATCACCCCGCTATGGCTACACCTTC
NA	TRBV9	NA	TRBJ1-2	CASSTRGEGYTF	TGTGCCAGCAGCACCCGGGGGGAGGGCTACACCTTC
NA	TRBV18	NA	TRBJ2-2	CASSPPSRSTGELFF	TGTGCCAGCTCACCACCGTCAAGGAGCACCGGGGAGCTGTTTTTT
NA	TRBV19	NA	TRBJ2-1	CASSIVRGHEQFF	TGTGCCAGTAGTATAGTACGGGGGCATGAGCAGTTCTTC
TRBD1	TRBV7-2	NA	TRBJ2-5	CASSSVGGGETQYF	TGTGCCAGCAGCTCAGTAGGGGGCGGGGAGACCCAGTACTTC
NA	TRBV16	NA	TRBJ1-2	CASSPGTFAGGYTF	TGTGCCAGCAGCCCCGGGACCTTTGCGGGTGGCTACACCTTC
NA	TRBV7-2	NA	TRBJ1-3	CASSFAGAGNTIYF	TGTGCCAGCAGCTTCGCGGGGGCCGGAAACACCATATATTTT
NA	TRBV6-1	NA	TRBJ2-2	CASPPGELFF	TGTGCCAGCCCCCCCGGGGAGCTGTTTTTT
TRBD2	TRBV7-9	few	TRBJ2-7	CASSHSGRAGNEQYF	TGTGCCAGCAGCCACAGCGGGAGGGCCGGGAACGAGCAGTACTTC
NA	TRBV20-1	NA	TRBJ2-1	CSARRENEQFF	TGCAGTGCTAGGAGGGAAAATGAGCAGTTCTTC
NA	TRBV29-1	few	TRBJ1-2	CSVDFWAGPNYGYTF	TGCAGCGTTGACTTCTGGGCAGGTCCCAACTATGGCTACACCTTC
NA	TRBV5-6	NA	TRBJ2-5	CASSIQETQYF	TGTGCCAGCAGCATACAAGAGACCCAGTACTTC
NA	TRBV5-1	NA	TRBJ2-2	CASSLGRTGNTGELFF	TGCGCCAGCAGCCTCGGTAGAACGGGGAACACCGGGGAGCTGTTTTTT
NA	TRBV4-1	NA	TRBJ1-3	CASSQVSTSGNTIYF	TGCGCCAGCAGCCAAGTATCGACCTCTGGAAACACCATATATTTT
TRBD2	TRBV5-1	once	TRBJ2-2	CASSFGLADGGELFF	TGCGCCAGCAGCTTTGGACTAGCGGATGGCGGGGAGCTGTTTTTT
NA	TRBV2	NA	TRBJ1-3	CASKWTARTSGNTIYF	TGTGCCAGCAAATGGACGGCCCGAACCTCTGGAAACACCATATATTTT
TRBD2	TRBV4-3	NA	TRBJ2-1	CASSQARGDTYNEQFF	TGCGCCAGCAGCCAAGCTCGGGGGGATACTTACAATGAGCAGTTCTTC
TRBD1	TRBV4-1	NA	TRBJ2-5	CASSQSLGQGETQYF	TGCGCCAGCAGCCAATCACTTGGACAGGGAGAGACCCAGTACTTC
TRBD1	TRBV4-3	NA	TRBJ1-3	CASSAGTAGNTIYF	TGCGCCAGCAGTGCCGGGACAGCTGGAAACACCATATATTTT
NA	TRBV27	NA	TRBJ2-5	CASSPGTRIEETQYF	TGTGCCAGCAGTCCCGGGACAAGAATAGAAGAGACCCAGTACTTC
NA	TRBV10-1	few	TRBJ1-1	CASPGGIFAEAFF	TGCGCCAGCCCGGGGGGGATTTTCGCTGAAGCTTTCTTT
NA	TRBV7-2	NA	TRBJ2-3	CASSYEGILGDTQYF	TGTGCCAGCAGCTACGAAGGAATCCTTGGGGATACGCAGTATTTT
TRBD1	TRBV27	NA	TRBJ2-7	CASSSYDRGSPYEQYF	TGTGCCAGCAGTTCCTATGACAGGGGGTCCCCCTACGAGCAGTACTTC
NA	TRBV7-9	NA	TRBJ1-3	CASSAQAENIYF	TGTGCCAGCTCTGCCCAGGCTGAGAACATATATTTT
NA	TRBV29-1	NA	TRBJ2-2	CSVEDSHAPANTGELFF	TGCAGCGTTGAAGATTCTCATGCCCCCGCTAACACCGGGGAGCTGTTTTTT
NA	TRBV29-1	NA	TRBJ2-3	CSVYGLATSITDTQYF	TGCAGCGTTTATGGGCTAGCGACCTCCATCACAGATACGCAGTATTTT
TRBD1	TRBV6-5	NA	TRBJ1-3	CASSLGTAGNTIYF	TGTGCCAGCAGTTTAGGGACAGCTGGAAACACCATATATTTT
NA	TRBV11-2	NA	TRBJ2-7	CASSLLGTPYEQYF	TGTGCCAGCAGCTTGCTTGGGACACCCTACGAGCAGTACTTC
NA	TRBV5-1	NA	TRBJ1-1	CASSFRTSPGNTEAFF	TGCGCCAGCAGCTTTCGAACCTCTCCAGGGAACACTGAAGCTTTCTTT
NA	TRBV10-3	NA	TRBJ2-3	CAISDSDTDTQYF	TGTGCCATCAGTGACAGCGACACAGATACGCAGTATTTT
TRBD2	TRBV9	NA	TRBJ2-1	CASSGGLAGGYDNEQFF	TGTGCCAGCAGCGGAGGACTAGCGGGAGGCTACGACAATGAGCAGTTCTTC
NA	TRBV7-2	NA	TRBJ2-7	CASSLAGAAHEQYF	TGTGCCAGCAGCTTAGCCGGGGCCGCACACGAGCAGTACTTC
TRBD1	TRBV5-5	NA	TRBJ1-1	CASSSRDRGTEAFF	TGTGCCAGCAGCAGCCGGGACAGGGGCACTGAAGCTTTCTTT
NA	TRBV19	NA	TRBJ2-2	CASSMRRLGYNTGELFF	TGTGCCAGTAGTATGAGGCGACTAGGGTATAACACCGGGGAGCTGTTTTTT
NA	TRBV9	once	TRBJ2-3	CASSVGVFWEDTQYF	TGTGCCAGCAGCGTAGGGGTCTTTTGGGAAGATACGCAGTATTTT
NA	TRBV6-5	NA	TRBJ2-7	CASSYSRGYEQYF	TGTGCCAGCAGTTACTCGCGCGGGTACGAGCAGTACTTC
NA	TRBV7-9	NA	TRBJ1-1	CASSPDRWAFF	TGTGCCAGCAGCCCCGACCGTTGGGCTTTCTTT
NA	TRBV7-9	NA	TRBJ2-1	CASSLSIYNEQFF	TGTGCCAGCAGCTTATCTATATACAATGAGCAGTTCTTC
NA	TRBV7-2	NA	TRBJ1-2	CASSLVVVAGYYGYTF	TGTGCCAGCAGCTTAGTAGTCGTTGCGGGGTACTATGGCTACACCTTC
NA	TRBV19	NA	TRBJ1-1	CASRKYTAPSLNTEAFF	TGTGCCAGTAGAAAGTATACCGCACCCTCACTGAACACTGAAGCTTTCTTT